The 3 T cell receptor beta chains listed next were all sequenced from one sample in a study of T cells in Graves' hyperthyroidism and ophthalmopathy. Amplification yielded TCR beta CDR3 regions, with RNA transcripts as the source. When the TCR CDR3 underwent first-round RT-PCR, the HTBI primer set was used. One entry per CDR3 protein results from TCRdb running MiXCR on the multiplex PCR reads. The sample holds about 840,000 distinct CDR3 sequences; approximately 40% are singletons and the top ten take around 10%. The sample consisted of blood. The receptors derive from a man aged 18 to 29 with Graves' hyperthyroidism.

This clonotype was found a few times. This chain connects TRBV6-5 to TRBJ1-1; D is undetermined. The CDR3 runs to 15 residues. Germline V CDR1 and CDR2: MNHEY, SVGAGI. Trimming shortened V by 0 bases and J by 2 bases, and 10 bases separated the two germline ends. The CDR3 reads CASSYSMAGNTEAFF. Here the CDR3 DNA reads TGTGCCAGCAGTTACTCAATGGCCGGAAACACTGAAGCTTTCTTT.

This clonotype was seen more than once but under ten times. In DNA form, the CDR3 reads TGTGCCAGCAGCTCGATGACAGACTATGGCTACACCTTC. As protein: CASSSMTDYGYTF. V gene TRBV10-3 combines with J gene TRBJ1-2; TRBD1 might be the D (5 bases). The CDR3 is 13 residues long. CDR1 ENHRY and CDR2 SYGVKD come from the germline V gene. Trimming took off 10 bases at V and 3 bases at J, with 15 bases between the two ends.

V gene TRBV7-9 combines with J gene TRBJ1-2; tentatively, D is TRBD1 (6 bases). Germline V CDR1 and CDR2: SEHNR, FQNEAQ (reference sequence). The CDR3 is 14 residues long. Trimming stripped 10 bases from V and 6 bases from J, with 21 bases between. The CDR3 is CANSHGRGGHGYTF. The DNA for the CDR3 is TGTGCCAACAGTCATGGTAGAGGGGGGCATGGCTACACCTTC. Filled out from reference TRBV7-9 and TRBJ1-2, the complete variable domain reads DTGVSQNPRHKITKRGQNVTFRCDPISEHNRLYWYRQTLGQGPEFLTYFQNEAQLEKSRLLSDRFSAERPKGSFSTLEIQRTEQGDSAMYLCANSHGRGGHGYTFGSGTRLTVV.